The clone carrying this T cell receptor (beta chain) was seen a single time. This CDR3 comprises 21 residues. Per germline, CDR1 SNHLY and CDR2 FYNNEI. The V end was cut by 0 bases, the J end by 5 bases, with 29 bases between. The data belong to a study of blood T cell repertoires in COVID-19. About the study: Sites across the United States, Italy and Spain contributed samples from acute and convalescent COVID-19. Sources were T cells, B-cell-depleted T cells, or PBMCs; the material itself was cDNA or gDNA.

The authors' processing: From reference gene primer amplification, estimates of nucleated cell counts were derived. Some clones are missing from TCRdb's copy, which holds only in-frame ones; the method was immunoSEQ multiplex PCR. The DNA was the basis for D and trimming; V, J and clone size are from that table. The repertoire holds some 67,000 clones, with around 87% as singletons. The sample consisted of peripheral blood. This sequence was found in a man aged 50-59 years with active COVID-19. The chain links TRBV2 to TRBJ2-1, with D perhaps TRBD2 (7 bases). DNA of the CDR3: TGTGCCAGCAGTGAAGCACCAACCATGGGGGGGGCGCAGGTAGACGACAATGAGCAGTTCTTC. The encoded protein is CASSEAPTMGGAQVDDNEQFF.